Reported below is one T cell receptor beta chain. Template switching incorporated UMIs with a 6-nucleotide sample barcode. TCRdb reanalyzed the 5' RACE reads and collapses them to one entry per CDR3 protein, without DNA. The listing contains approximately 380,000 distinct CDR3 sequences. This record comes from a study of monozygotic twins with inflammatory bowel disease. The material sequenced was blood. This clonotype originated in a human donor with ulcerative colitis or Crohn's disease, or a healthy co-twin of an affected twin (not recorded which).

The CDR3 is CASSHHADRGSGANVLTF. The J gene is TRBJ2-6, the V gene TRBV12-3 or TRBV12-4; TCRdb gives TRBD1 as the D gene, but with no DNA this cannot be confirmed. This CDR3 comprises 18 residues.